A single sample is the source of the 9 T cell receptor beta chains below, sequenced in a study of neurological immune-mediated disorders. TCRdb used MiXCR to reprocess the 5' RACE reads, holding one entry per CDR3 protein. The repertoire holds more than 45,000 distinct CDR3 sequences, with around 3.1% as singletons. The source material was PBMCs. The receptor set was obtained from a man aged 40-49 years with multiple sclerosis.

At least ten counts were recorded for this clonotype. The V gene is TRBV27, the J gene TRBJ2-5; a weak D match, TRBD1 (5 bases). V was cut by 3 bases and J by 4 bases, with 12 bases left in between. CDR1 is MNHEY, CDR2 SMNVEV, per germline (reference sequence). This CDR3 comprises 14 residues. In nucleotides, the CDR3 is TGTGCCAGCAGTTTTTCAGGGCCGGGAGAGACCCAGTACTTC. This encodes CASSFSGPGETQYF.

Ten or more counts support this clonotype. This chain connects TRBV5-1 to TRBJ2-5; D unclear. From germline, CDR1 is SGHRS and CDR2 YFSETQ. With 1 base removed from V and 2 bases from J, the gap between germline ends came to 12 bases. This CDR3 is built from 15 residues. The CDR3 is CASSLLGGRQETQYF. CDR3 bases: TGCGCCAGCAGCTTGCTAGGCGGTAGACAAGAGACCCAGTACTTC. Full variable domain (outside the CDR3, taken from reference TRBV5-1 and TRBJ2-5): KAGVTQTPRYLIKTRGQQVTLSCSPISGHRSVSWYQQTPGQGLQFLFEYFSETQRNKGNFPGRFSGRQFSNSRSEMNVSTLELGDSALYLCASSLLGGRQETQYFGPGTRLLVL.

This clonotype was detected ten times or more. The chain combines TRBV5-1 with TRBJ2-7; 10 nucleotides agree with TRBD2. The length of the CDR3 is 14 residues. Per the germline V gene, CDR1 is SGHRS and CDR2 is YFSETQ. V gave up 2 bases and J gave up 5 bases; unmatched junction bases: 4. DNA of the CDR3: TGCGCCAGCAGCTTCAGCGGGGGGGCCGACGAGCAGTACTTC. Protein: CASSFSGGADEQYF.

This clonotype was seen ten or more times. The genes are TRBV5-1 and TRBJ2-7; no clear D gene. Germline loops: CDR1 SGHRS, CDR2 YFSETQ. The CDR3 has 14 residues. The V gene lost 0 bases and the J gene lost 3 bases, with 10 bases spanning the gap. The CDR3 DNA reads TGCGCCAGCAGCTTGGAGGACCGGTTCTACGAGCAGTACTTC. It translates to CASSLEDRFYEQYF.

This clonotype was found many times. CDR3 loop: CASSFLASYNEQFF. In nucleotides, the CDR3 is TGTGCCAGCAGTTTTTTGGCCTCCTACAATGAGCAGTTCTTC. The rearrangement uses TRBV12-3 or TRBV12-4 and TRBJ2-1; D not resolved. Trimming left V 3 bases short and J 0 bases short, with 6 bases between. The CDR3 is made up of 14 amino acids.

This clonotype was seen ten or more times. This sequence joins TRBV20-1 and TRBJ2-7; D unclear. There are 12 residues in the CDR3. Trimming took 0 bases from V and 3 from J, leaving 6 bases between them. From germline, CDR1 is DFQATT and CDR2 SNEGSKA (reference sequence). The CDR3 loop reads CSAREASYEQYF. In DNA form, the CDR3 reads TGCAGTGCTAGAGAGGCCAGCTACGAGCAGTACTTC.

This clonotype was recorded a few times. The chain recombines TRBV10-3 with TRBJ1-5; D is unresolved. V lost 6 bases to trimming and J lost 3 bases, with 12 bases between them. This CDR3 spans 14 amino acids. Germline V gene lookup returns CDR1 ENHRY and CDR2 SYGVKD. CDR3 DNA: TGTGCCATCAGCAAGGACGAGATCAATCAGCCCCAGCATTTT. Translated, it gives CAISKDEINQPQHF.

This clonotype was observed at least ten times. V usage is TRBV6-6 and J usage is TRBJ2-5, with 9 bases matching TRBD2. Germline CDR1 MNHNY, CDR2 SVGAGI (reference sequence). The CDR3 spans 16 residues. Losses at the gene ends were 5 bases for V and 3 bases for J; bases not matched to a gene: 10. CDR3 DNA sequence: TGTGCCAGCAGTCCCCTCGGGCTAGCGGGGAAAGAGACCCAGTACTTC. This encodes CASSPLGLAGKETQYF.

This clonotype was observed at least ten times. This chain joins TRBV5-5 and TRBJ2-1, with D possibly TRBD1 on 5 matching bases. The CDR3 is made up of 15 amino acids. Germline CDR1 SGHKS, CDR2 YYEKEE (reference sequence). V dropped 5 bases and J dropped 0 bases, with 12 bases sitting between them. CDR3 amino acids: CASRLTGSSYNEQFF. The DNA for the CDR3 is TGTGCCAGCAGGCTTACAGGTAGCTCCTACAATGAGCAGTTCTTC.